This TCR beta chain originates from a study of blood T cells in healthy people across ages. This CDR3 is built from 13 residues. The germline CDR1 and CDR2 sequences are DFQATT and SNEGSKA (reference sequence). Trimming cost V 3 bases and J 4 bases, with 9 bases left between them. This clonotype has just a few counts. Antigen specificity is unknown. Study-wide points: Long-lived and aged donors differed, with more naive CD4+ cells and higher diversity in the long-lived.

With a J-beta primer mix and a sample-barcoded 5' primer, a second PCR ran roughly 6 to 12 cycles. A template-switch adaptor with 12 random nucleotides tagged each cDNA molecule. TCRdb used MiXCR to reprocess the 5' RACE reads, holding one entry per CDR3 protein. The table has around 800,000 distinct CDR3 sequences, around 68% seen once; the top ten hold around 30%. Sample: blood. This chain joins TRBV20-1 and TRBJ1-4; no reliable D call. The clonotype was recovered from a man aged 25 to 40 in good health. The CDR3 loop reads CSASGSLNEKLFF. The CDR3 DNA reads TGCAGTGCTAGCGGGAGCCTTAATGAAAAACTGTTTTTT.